The rows below give T cell receptor beta chains drawn from one sample of a study of neurological immune-mediated disorders. TCRdb re-called the 5' RACE reads with MiXCR, one entry per CDR3 protein. The profile shows 65,000 to 90,000 distinct CDR3 sequences, about 5.2% of them singletons. Sequences were obtained from PBMCs. These receptors were obtained from a woman aged 25 to 45 with multiple sclerosis. Each CDR3 is given with its conserved first and last residue. Fields, in order: V gene, J gene, D gene, clone size, CDR3 protein, CDR3 DNA. A D gene is named only where the DNA matches it firmly. Not all rows give a size; the values are once, few, many and, for expanded clones, a class.

>TRBV20-1|TRBJ1-2|.|many
CSAGTPDNYGYTF
TGCAGTGCTGGGACACCAGATAACTATGGCTACACCTTC
>TRBV5-1|TRBJ2-3|.|.
CASFPDGGTDTQYF
TGCGCCAGCTTTCCGGACGGGGGCACAGATACGCAGTATTTT
>TRBV5-1|TRBJ1-2|.|.
CASTSREGPYGYTF
TGCGCCAGCACCAGCCGGGAGGGTCCCTATGGCTACACCTTC
>TRBV27|TRBJ2-7|TRBD2|.
CASSLYGRTYEQYF
TGTGCCAGCAGTTTATACGGGAGGACCTACGAGCAGTACTTC
>TRBV4-1|TRBJ2-3|.|.
CASSQGLDTDTQYF
TGCGCCAGCAGCCAGGGACTTGACACAGATACGCAGTATTTT
>TRBV5-1|TRBJ2-1|TRBD2|many
CASSWGTSGNEQFF
TGCGCCAGCAGCTGGGGGACTAGCGGAAATGAGCAGTTCTTC
>TRBV9|TRBJ1-6|.|many
CASSAIPRSPLHF
TGTGCCAGCAGCGCCATTCCGCGTTCACCCCTCCACTTT
>TRBV3-1|TRBJ1-5|TRBD1|.
CASSPTGTGIGFSNQPQHF
TGTGCCAGCAGCCCGACTGGGACAGGGATCGGGTTTAGCAATCAGCCCCAGCATTTT
>TRBV12-3/TRBV12-4|TRBJ2-5|.|many
CASTFRFKWETQYF
TGTGCCAGCACCTTCAGGTTCAAGTGGGAGACCCAGTACTTC
>TRBV10-3|TRBJ2-7|.|many
CAIRESHRGGTSEQYF
TGTGCCATCAGGGAGAGCCACAGGGGAGGGACCTCCGAGCAGTACTTC
>TRBV27|TRBJ2-2|.|.
CASSWAGELFF
TGTGCCAGCAGTTGGGCCGGGGAGCTGTTTTTT